What follows are 29 T cell receptor beta chains derived from one specimen sequenced in a study of blood T cell repertoires in COVID-19. Only in-frame clones appear in the TCRdb table, and some are missing; sequencing was by immunoSEQ multiplex PCR. This table holds 400,000 to 450,000 clones, roughly nine tenths found once. Sequencing was done on a sample of PBMCs or T cells enriched from blood (not recorded which). These receptors came from a man younger than 40 who had recovered from COVID-19.

The chain carries TRBV28 and TRBJ1-1; 8 bases map to TRBD1. Germline lookup yields CDR1 MDHEN and CDR2 SYDVKM. The CDR3 has 14 amino acids. Germline trimming cut 4 bases from V and 5 bases from J; bases unmatched to any gene: 6. The CDR3, as DNA: TGTGCCAGCAGTTCCGGGACAGGCGTAACTGAAGCTTTCTTT. Translation: CASSSGTGVTEAFF.

There are a few counts of this clone. The gene calls are TRBV4-2 and TRBJ1-1; 10 nucleotides agree with TRBD1. The CDR3 is 15 residues long. Germline assignment: CDR1 LGHNA and CDR2 YNFKEQ. V shed 4 bases and J 3 bases; nucleotides not matched to a gene: 5. The CDR3 bases are TGTGCCAGCAGCCGTGACAGGGGGCGCGACACTGAAGCTTTCTTT. Amino acids: CASSRDRGRDTEAFF.

The chain joins TRBV21-1 to TRBJ1-6. TRBV21-1 is labeled a pseudogene. The CDR3 loop spans 16 amino acids. The CDR3 DNA reads as TGTGCCTCGCGGGGGTCAAAAGCCGCCTATAATTCACCCCTCCACTTT. Translating it yields CASRGSKAAYNSPLHF.

The chain is built from TRBV3-1 (or the pseudogene TRBV3-2) and TRBJ1-2; 7 bases are a match to TRBD1. V shed 3 bases and J 5 bases; nucleotides not matched to a gene: 6. Germline-derived CDR1 and CDR2 are LGHDT and YNNKEL (reference sequence). The CDR3 is 14 amino acids. This chain's CDR3 is CASSQAGTEYGYTF. Written as DNA, the CDR3 is TGTGCCAGCAGCCAGGCCGGGACAGAGTATGGCTACACCTTC.

The chain employs TRBV5-1 and TRBJ2-7, with TRBD1 as a possible D gene (6 bases). The V gene's germline CDR1 is SGHRS and CDR2 YFSETQ. V lost 5 bases and J 5 bases, leaving 11 bases between the germline ends. The CDR3 has 12 residues. The CDR3 loop reads CASRPDRNEQYF. DNA for the CDR3: TGCGCCAGCAGACCCGACAGGAACGAGCAGTACTTC. The entire variable domain, with the rest obtained from reference TRBV5-1 and TRBJ2-7, is as follows: KAGVTQTPRYLIKTRGQQVTLSCSPISGHRSVSWYQQTPGQGLQFLFEYFSETQRNKGNFPGRFSGRQFSNSRSEMNVSTLELGDSALYLCASRPDRNEQYFGPGTRLTVT.

This clone is a singleton in its sample. Other DNA sequences from this sample encode an identical CDR3 as well. V and J are TRBV5-1 and TRBJ1-1; D perhaps matches TRBD1 (6 bases). V lost 8 bases and J 2 bases, leaving 10 bases between the germline ends. Looked up from germline, CDR1 is SGHRS and CDR2 is YFSETQ. CDR3 size: 12 residues. For the CDR3, the DNA is TGCGCCAGTAGGACAGTTAACACTGAAGCTTTCTTT. It specifies CASRTVNTEAFF.

The chain links TRBV5-4 to TRBJ1-1; D gene ambiguous. Between the trimmed V and J ends, which lost 5 bases and 0 bases, there was a span of 11 bases. The CDR3 length is 14 residues. Per the germline V gene, CDR1 is SGHNT and CDR2 is YYREEE (reference sequence). The CDR3 nucleotides read TGTGCCAGCAGTCTACAGCCTATGAACACTGAAGCTTTCTTT. Translated: CASSLQPMNTEAFF.

This rearrangement joins TRBV3-1 (or the pseudogene TRBV3-2) to TRBJ2-3; 10 nucleotides line up with TRBD2. The germline V gene has CDR1 LGHDT and CDR2 YNNKEL (reference sequence). With 1 base clipped from V and 4 bases from J, the junction kept 5 bases outside the gene matches. The CDR3 runs to 16 residues. Here the CDR3 reads CASSQVRAGGADTQYF. The CDR3 DNA is TGTGCCAGCAGCCAAGTAAGAGCGGGAGGGGCAGATACGCAGTATTTT.

The V and J genes are TRBV5-4 and TRBJ2-1, with TRBD2 matching 8 bases. This CDR3 has 16 residues. Trimming took 2 bases from V and 7 from J; bases not matched to a gene: 11. The germline V gene has CDR1 SGHNT and CDR2 YYREEE (reference sequence). CDR3 DNA: TGTGCCAGCAGCTTAATCCATGGACTAGCCGGGAATGAGCAGTTCTTC. Its translation: CASSLIHGLAGNEQFF.

The J gene is TRBJ2-1, the V gene TRBV3-1 (or the pseudogene TRBV3-2); perhaps TRBD2 as D (6 bases). This CDR3 has 15 amino acids. The germline V gene encodes CDR1 LGHDT and CDR2 YNNKEL (reference sequence). V lost 5 bases, J lost 0 bases, and 11 bases lay in between. The CDR3 loop reads CASSSRRGSYNEQFF. In nucleotides, the CDR3 is TGTGCCAGCAGCTCCCGGAGGGGCTCCTACAATGAGCAGTTCTTC.

The chain links TRBV6-1 to TRBJ2-1; 10 nucleotides align to TRBD2. In germline, CDR1 is MNHNS, CDR2 SASEGT. The CDR3 loop spans 18 amino acids. J gave up 12 bases and V 2 bases, and 19 bases lay outside the gene matches. CDR3 region: CASSEFWGASGSYLVQFF. The CDR3, as DNA: TGTGCCAGCAGTGAATTCTGGGGGGCTAGCGGGAGTTATTTGGTGCAGTTCTTC.

The V call is TRBV4-1, the J call TRBJ1-6; TRBD1 matches 10 bases. V trimming: 0 bases; J trimming: 9 bases; junction bases outside the gene matches: 5. Per germline, CDR1 MGHRA and CDR2 YSYEKL. This CDR3 has 16 amino acids. The CDR3 DNA reads TGCGCCAGCAGCCAAGATGGGACAGGGGTACTTTCACCCCTCCACTTT. Translated: CASSQDGTGVLSPLHF.

J is TRBJ2-5 and V is TRBV9, with 12 bases identical to TRBD2. The length of the CDR3 is 15 residues. Germline V CDR1 and CDR2: SGDLS, YYNGEE. With 0 bases clipped from V and 4 bases from J, the junction kept 1 base outside the gene matches. For the CDR3, the DNA is TGTGCCAGCAGCGTAGGACTAGCGGGAGCAGAGACCCAGTACTTC. Its protein product is CASSVGLAGAETQYF. Together with reference TRBV9 and TRBJ2-5, the CDR3 gives the full variable domain: DSGVTQTPKHLITATGQRVTLRCSPRSGDLSVYWYQQSLDQGLQFLIQYYNGEERAKGNILERFSAQQFPDLHSELNLSSLELGDSALYFCASSVGLAGAETQYFGPGTRLLVL.

The chain employs TRBV4-1 and TRBJ2-1; 10 bases agree with TRBD2. V dropped 3 bases and J dropped 2; count of bases not matched to a gene: 1. The CDR3 sequence is 15 residues long. Germline assignment: CDR1 MGHRA and CDR2 YSYEKL. The CDR3 here is CASSHSGRAYNEQFF. In DNA form, the CDR3 reads TGCGCCAGCAGCCACAGCGGGAGGGCCTACAATGAGCAGTTCTTC.

The CDR3 DNA sequence: TGCGCCAGCAGCCAAGAGGCTAGCGGGAGCGTTTGGAATGAGCAGTTCTTC. Protein sequence: CASSQEASGSVWNEQFF. The gene calls are TRBV4-1 and TRBJ2-1; TRBD2 aligns across 10 bases. The CDR3 covers 17 residues. The V gene end was trimmed by 0 bases and the J gene end by 7 bases; junction bases not matched to a gene: 9. Germline CDR1 is MGHRA and CDR2 is YSYEKL.

The chain combines TRBV27 with TRBJ1-6; no definite D call. Germline CDR1 is MNHEY and CDR2 is SMNVEV (reference sequence). Trimming cost V 2 bases and J 2 bases, with 7 bases left between them. This CDR3 has 15 residues. CDR3 coding DNA: TGTGCCAGCAGTTTAACGGGGACCTATAATTCACCCCTCCACTTT. Residues: CASSLTGTYNSPLHF.

This rearrangement joins TRBV7-9 to TRBJ1-1; D not certain. CDR1 SEHNR and CDR2 FQNEAQ come from the germline V gene (reference sequence). The CDR3 is made up of 12 amino acids. Trimming took off 1 base at V and 7 bases at J, with 7 bases between the two ends. CDR3 sequence: CASSLDSYEAFF. CDR3 coding DNA: TGTGCCAGCAGCTTAGATAGCTATGAAGCTTTCTTT.

This chain links TRBV5-4 with TRBJ1-6; 7 bases map to TRBD1. V lost 3 bases and J lost 11; bases outside the gene matches: 8. Looked up from germline, CDR1 is SGHNT and CDR2 is YYREEE (reference sequence). This CDR3 is built from 14 residues. Here the CDR3 reads CASSSDRALAPLHF. The CDR3 nucleotides are TGTGCCAGCAGCTCTGACAGGGCTTTGGCACCCCTCCACTTT.

This clone was observed a handful of times. This chain connects TRBV28 to TRBJ1-2; tentative D call: TRBD1 (6 bases). V lost 4 bases and J 5 bases, leaving 11 bases between the germline ends. CDR3 length equals 13 residues. CDR1 is MDHEN, CDR2 SYDVKM, per germline. This chain's CDR3 is CASSSEQGYGYTF. CDR3 coding DNA: TGTGCCAGCAGTTCGGAACAGGGTTATGGCTACACCTTC.

This clone was observed once. This chain uses TRBV2 with TRBJ1-1, with D unclear. With 7 bases removed from V and 7 bases from J, the gap between germline ends came to 13 bases. The CDR3 is 12 amino acids. Per germline, CDR1 SNHLY and CDR2 FYNNEI. In nucleotides, the CDR3 is TGTGCCAGCATCTTGCGGCTTAGTGAAGCTTTCTTT. This encodes CASILRLSEAFF.

DNA for the CDR3: TGTGCCAGCAGCTTATTGGCAGATCAAGATACGCAGTATTTT. Encoded protein: CASSLLADQDTQYF. This chain uses TRBV7-2 with TRBJ2-3, with D hard to call. V was cut by 2 bases and J by 5 bases, with 11 bases left in between. CDR3 length: 14 amino acids. Per germline, CDR1 SGHTA and CDR2 FQGNSA.

The CDR3 reads CASSVGEGTYNEQFF. DNA of the CDR3: TGTGCCAGCAGCGTGGGGGAGGGGACATACAATGAGCAGTTCTTC. The gene calls are TRBV9 and TRBJ2-1; D possibly corresponds to TRBD2 (7 bases). The CDR3 consists of 15 residues. The germline gives CDR1 SGDLS, CDR2 YYNGEE. V shed 2 bases and J shed 4 bases, with 13 bases lying between them.

The chain employs TRBV7-8 and TRBJ1-5, with a tentative D call TRBD1 (6 bases). Between the trimmed V and J ends, which lost 3 bases and 3 bases, there was a span of 12 bases. The germline V gene encodes CDR1 SGHVS and CDR2 FQNEAQ. CDR3 length: 15 residues. CDR3: CASSFLDRTNQPQHF. The CDR3 DNA reads TGTGCCAGCAGCTTCCTTGACAGGACCAATCAGCCCCAGCATTTT.

The genes are TRBV19 and TRBJ1-5, with 11 bases aligning to TRBD1. Looked up from germline, CDR1 is LNHDA and CDR2 is SQIVND (reference sequence). The CDR3 totals 15 residues. J was trimmed by 6 bases and V by 7 bases; bases with no gene match: 8. CDR3 DNA sequence: TGTGCCAGTACCGGGACAGGGGGTGGAAGTCAGCCCCAGCATTTT. Protein: CASTGTGGGSQPQHF. Full variable domain (outside the CDR3, taken from reference TRBV19 and TRBJ1-5): DGGITQSPKYLFRKEGQNVTLSCEQNLNHDAMYWYRQDPGQGLRLIYYSQIVNDFQKGDIAEGYSVSREKKESFPLTVTSAQKNPTAFYLCASTGTGGGSQPQHFGDGTRLSIL.

J is TRBJ2-7 and V is TRBV9; weak D call: TRBD1 (5 bases). The V and J ends lost 0 bases and 3 bases respectively, with 13 bases between them. The germline V gene encodes CDR1 SGDLS and CDR2 YYNGEE. The CDR3 length is 15 residues. CDR3 protein: CASSVASGFVYEQYF. The CDR3, as DNA: TGTGCCAGCAGCGTAGCTTCAGGGTTTGTCTACGAGCAGTACTTC.

This sequence joins TRBV6-1 and TRBJ2-7; 9 bases fit TRBD2. The V and J ends lost 3 bases and 0 bases, in that order; junction bases with no gene match: 6. This CDR3 contains 16 residues. Per germline, CDR1 MNHNS and CDR2 SASEGT. The CDR3 region is CASSDRGLAASYEQYF. Here the CDR3 DNA reads TGTGCCAGCAGTGATCGGGGACTAGCTGCCTCCTACGAGCAGTACTTC.

V and J are TRBV7-6 and TRBJ1-6; D is uncertain. The length of the CDR3 is 13 residues. V was pared by 5 bases and J by 7 bases, with 9 bases between. Per the germline V gene, CDR1 is SGHVS and CDR2 is FNYEAQ. The CDR3 bases are TGTGCCAGCAGCCCCCGAGTAAATTCACCCCTCCACTTT. Amino acids: CASSPRVNSPLHF.

DNA for the CDR3: TGTGCCAGCAGCCCCCGTATCGGGAGGGGTACTTACAATGAGCAGTTCTTC. It encodes CASSPRIGRGTYNEQFF. The chain has TRBV9 and TRBJ2-1, with TRBD2 matching over 8 bases. V was clipped by 4 bases and J by 4 bases; unmatched bases: 13. CDR1 and CDR2 from the germline V gene are SGDLS and YYNGEE. The CDR3 is 17 amino acids.

V and J are TRBV28 and TRBJ2-7, with a possible D match to TRBD1 (5 bases). The V and J ends lost 5 bases and 5 bases respectively, with 16 bases between them. Germline CDR1 is MDHEN and CDR2 is SYDVKM. The CDR3 has 14 residues. The CDR3 nucleotides read TGTGCCAGCAGTCCGATGGGGCCGGTGGACGAGCAGTACTTC. Protein: CASSPMGPVDEQYF.